Following are 5 T cell receptor beta chains from one sample sequenced in a study of T cell responses to AZD1222 COVID-19 vaccine. Using immunoSEQ multiplex PCR, the repertoire was profiled, and TCRdb retains in-frame clones only, with some absent. The sample holds fewer than 30,000 clones, around 87% seen once. This specimen consisted of peripheral blood, obtained 28 days after the second AZD1222 dose. The receptors shown here come from an adult who received the AZD1222 COVID-19 vaccine.

This clone was counted a single time. The rearrangement uses TRBV5-8 and TRBJ1-2; possibly TRBD1 for D (5 bases). Trimming cost V 4 bases and J 4 bases, with 11 bases left between them. The V gene's germline CDR1 is SGHTS and CDR2 YDEGEE. CDR3 length equals 13 residues. CDR3 region: CASSGTGGYGYTF. The CDR3 nucleotides read TGTGCCAGCAGCGGCACGGGGGGCTATGGCTACACCTTC.

CDR3 bases: TGTGCCAGCAGTCCCAGGTACCAGTTTTCACCCCTCCACTTT. Translating gives CASSPRYQFSPLHF. This chain connects TRBV28 to TRBJ1-6; D not resolved. The V end lost 5 bases, the J end lost 9 bases, and 14 bases lay between the germline ends. Germline V gene sequence: CDR1 MDHEN, CDR2 SYDVKM. The CDR3 extends over 14 amino acids.

This chain's CDR3 is CASSTGQGVSLPQHF. CDR3 in DNA: TGTGCCAGCAGCACGGGACAGGGGGTATCTTTGCCCCAGCATTTT. V gene TRBV5-8 combines with J gene TRBJ1-5; 11 nucleotides align to TRBD1. CDR1 SGHTS and CDR2 YDEGEE come from the germline V gene. This CDR3 is 15 amino acids long. With 4 bases clipped from V and 9 bases from J, the junction kept 9 bases outside the gene matches.

The CDR3 bases are TGCGCCAGCAGTCAATCGATTCGCAGCAGGGCACCTCGAAGTAGGGGCTACACCTTC. Protein product: CASSQSIRSRAPRSRGYTF. The chain recombines TRBV23-1 with TRBJ1-2, with D perhaps TRBD1 (5 bases). Being an ORF, TRBV23-1 has a function that is uncertain. The CDR3 runs 19 residues. With 0 bases removed from V and 8 bases from J, the gap between germline ends came to 28 bases.

CDR3 coding DNA: TGTGCCAGCAGCTCTCGGGCCGGGACCCACCCCATTCAGTACTTC. Amino acids: CASSSRAGTHPIQYF. This chain joins TRBV3-1 (or the pseudogene TRBV3-2) and TRBJ2-4; D may match TRBD1 or TRBD2 (5 bases each). The germline V gene has CDR1 LGHDT and CDR2 YNNKEL (reference sequence). V was cut by 5 bases and J by 9 bases, with 20 bases left in between. The CDR3 loop spans 15 amino acids.